Described below is a single T cell receptor beta chain sequence and its context. Its cognate antigen is unknown. TCRdb re-analysed the RT-PCR reads in MiXCR, keeping a single row per CDR3 protein. The sample carries around 790,000 distinct CDR3 sequences, over 20% recorded once. V dropped 4 bases and J dropped 3 bases, with 16 bases sitting between them. The CDR3 loop spans 15 amino acids. The V gene's germline CDR1 is SGHVS and CDR2 FNYEAQ. This entry belongs to a study of response to subunit inactivated influenza vaccine. Points from the study as a whole: T cells newly recruited by each seasonal influenza vaccination are few, the authors suggested.

The rearrangement uses TRBV7-6 and TRBJ2-7, with D unresolved. The source was PBMCs from blood, collected 4 to 6 days after vaccination. This clonotype was obtained from a man in his forties or fifties who received an inactivated influenza vaccine. The CDR3 loop reads CASSSAKSPGYEQYF. The CDR3 region has the DNA TGTGCCAGCAGCTCCGCTAAGTCCCCCGGCTACGAGCAGTACTTC.